This TCR beta chain was captured in a study of tumor and adjacent non-tumor tissue in lung cancer. There are 13 residues in the CDR3. A modified ARM-PCR protocol with three rounds of nested PCR amplified TCRbeta. From the multiplex PCR reads, TCRdb called clonotypes with MiXCR, one entry per CDR3 protein. This table holds approximately 100,000 distinct CDR3 sequences, 65% found once. This clonotype was observed a few times. Its antigen remains unidentified. This sample's RNA came from whole unsorted tissue. Distant lung tissue was collected more than 3 cm away from the tumor edge. Study-level findings and limits: Tumor repertoires had a smaller top 100 clone share than normal lung.

The rearrangement joins TRBV1 to TRBJ1-5; the D call in the table, TRBD1, was not verified against the DNA. TRBV1 is deemed a pseudogene. This receptor was obtained from a man aged 25 to 40 with non-small cell lung cancer. Sequencing was done on a sample of distant non-tumor lung tissue. CDR3 loop: CTKQGTSGQPQHF. The CDR3 DNA follows: TGTACAAAGCAGGGGACCAGTGGTCAGCCCCAGCATTTT.